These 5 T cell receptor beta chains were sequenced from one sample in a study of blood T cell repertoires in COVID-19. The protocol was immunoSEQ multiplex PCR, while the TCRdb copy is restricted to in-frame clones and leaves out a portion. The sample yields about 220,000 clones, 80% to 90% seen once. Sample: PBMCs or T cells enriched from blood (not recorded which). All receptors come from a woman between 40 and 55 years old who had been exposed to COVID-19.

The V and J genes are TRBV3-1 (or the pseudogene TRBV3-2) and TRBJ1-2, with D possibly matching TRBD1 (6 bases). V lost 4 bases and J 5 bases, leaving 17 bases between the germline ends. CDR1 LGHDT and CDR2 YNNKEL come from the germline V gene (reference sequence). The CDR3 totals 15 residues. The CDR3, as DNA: TGTGCCAGCAGCCTAGAGATGGGGGCACTTTATGGCTACACCTTC. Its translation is CASSLEMGALYGYTF.

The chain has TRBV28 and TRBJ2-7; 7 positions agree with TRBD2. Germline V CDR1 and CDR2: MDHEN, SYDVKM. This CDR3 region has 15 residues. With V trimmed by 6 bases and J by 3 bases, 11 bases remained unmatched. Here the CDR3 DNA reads TGTGCCAGCAGGGACCGGGGGGTGTGGTGCTACGAGCAGTACTTC. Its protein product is CASRDRGVWCYEQYF.

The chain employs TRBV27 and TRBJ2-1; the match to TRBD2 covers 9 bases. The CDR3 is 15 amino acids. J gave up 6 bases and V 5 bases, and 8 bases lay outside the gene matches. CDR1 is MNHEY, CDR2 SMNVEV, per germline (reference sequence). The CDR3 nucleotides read TGTGCCAGCAGTCCTTGGGGCGGGGGGGCCAATGAGCAGTTCTTC. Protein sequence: CASSPWGGGANEQFF.

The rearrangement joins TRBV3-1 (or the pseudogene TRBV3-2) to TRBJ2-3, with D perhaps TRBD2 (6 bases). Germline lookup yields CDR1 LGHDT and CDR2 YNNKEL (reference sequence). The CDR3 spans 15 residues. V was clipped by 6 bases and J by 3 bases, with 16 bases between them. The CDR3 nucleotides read TGTGCCAGCAGTCCCGGGACTCCCAGGACAGATACGCAGTATTTT. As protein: CASSPGTPRTDTQYF.

CDR3 loop: CASSLARTGGSQPQHF. Written as DNA, the CDR3 is TGTGCCAGCAGCTTAGCACGAACAGGGGGTAGTCAGCCCCAGCATTTT. The V and J genes are TRBV7-2 and TRBJ1-5; 8 nucleotides match TRBD1. The ends lost 0 bases at V and 6 bases at J; junction bases unmatched: 7. Germline CDR1 SGHTA, CDR2 FQGNSA. CDR3 length equals 16 residues.